Presented here are 5 T cell receptor beta chains from one specimen sequenced in a study of radiation and T cells in renal cell carcinoma. Indicated time point: blood 4 weeks post-SBRT, at nephrectomy. The treatment denotes: 15 Gy SBRT to primary tumor, nephrectomy 4 weeks later. Libraries were prepared by immunoSEQ multiplex PCR; TCRdb keeps only in-frame clonotypes and omits some of them. In the table there are approximately 70,000 clones, 65% to 80% of which are singletons. The sample consisted of blood, taken from a patient whose treatment included radiotherapy and nephrectomy. These receptors were obtained from a man in his 60s with renal cell carcinoma.

The chain combines TRBV11-3 with TRBJ2-1, with D tentatively TRBD1 or TRBD2 (5 bases each). Germline-derived CDR1 and CDR2 are SGHNT and YENEEA. V shed 6 bases and J shed 15 bases, with 18 bases lying between them. This CDR3 is 12 amino acids long. In DNA, the CDR3 is TGTGCCAGCAGTGCCGGGACCCCCTTAATGTTCTTC. As protein: CASSAGTPLMFF.

This chain links TRBV10-2 with TRBJ2-1; TRBD2 matches at 7 bases. With V trimmed by 2 bases and J by 0 bases, 7 bases remained unmatched. The CDR3 consists of 17 residues. Germline CDR1 and CDR2: WSHSY and SAAADI. The CDR3 region has the DNA TGCGCCAGCAGTGAGATGGGCGGGAGCCTCTCCTACAATGAGCAGTTCTTC. Translated, it gives CASSEMGGSLSYNEQFF.

Comments on this clone: This CDR3 is also generated by other DNA sequences in the sample. The chain couples TRBV5-1 to TRBJ2-5; D uncertain. The V and J ends lost 0 bases and 2 bases respectively, with 8 bases between them. The CDR3 sequence is 14 residues long. Germline loops: CDR1 SGHRS, CDR2 YFSETQ. CDR3 DNA: TGCGCCAGCAGCTTGGGACGGGTTCAAGAGACCCAGTACTTC. This encodes CASSLGRVQETQYF. Based on the CDR3 plus reference TRBV5-1 and TRBJ2-5, the full variable domain is KAGVTQTPRYLIKTRGQQVTLSCSPISGHRSVSWYQQTPGQGLQFLFEYFSETQRNKGNFPGRFSGRQFSNSRSEMNVSTLELGDSALYLCASSLGRVQETQYFGPGTRLLVL.

The chain links TRBV2 to TRBJ2-3; 11 positions agree with TRBD2. The CDR3 has 16 residues. Germline V lookup: CDR1 SNHLY, CDR2 FYNNEI. Losses at the gene ends were 5 bases for V and 4 bases for J; bases not matched to a gene: 8. The CDR3 DNA reads TGTGCCAGCAGTCGGGGCCTGGGACTAGCGGCAGATACGCAGTATTTT. Protein: CASSRGLGLAADTQYF.

The chain couples TRBV12-5 to TRBJ2-2; TRBD2 agrees at 9 bases. Losses at the gene ends were 2 bases for V and 1 base for J; bases not matched to a gene: 2. The CDR3 consists of 16 residues. CDR1 is LGHNT and CDR2 is FRNRAP in the germline V gene. In DNA form, the CDR3 reads TGTGCTAGTGGTTTGAAACTAGCGGGGAACACCGGGGAGCTGTTTTTT. Protein: CASGLKLAGNTGELFF.